The rows below give T cell receptor beta chains drawn from one sample of a study of blood T cell repertoires in COVID-19. Sequenced by immunoSEQ multiplex PCR; TCRdb stores in-frame clones only, minus some. The sample records a few hundred thousand clones, over 60% being singletons. Sequencing was done on a sample of peripheral blood. The receptors here all came from a woman between 65 and 79 years old with acute or convalescent COVID-19. The CDR3 runs from the conserved cysteine through the conserved F or W.

j_call	v_call	cdr3_aa
TRBJ2-2	TRBV2	CASTTQGTAGELFF
TRBJ2-5	TRBV12-3/TRBV12-4	CASSLRETQYF
TRBJ2-1	TRBV15	CATSRDFAGQFF
TRBJ2-7	TRBV6-5	CASRTGVYEQYF
TRBJ1-1	TRBV11-3	CASSQAGATEAFF
TRBJ2-3	TRBV5-1	CASSPRDRGRPGGTDTQYF
TRBJ2-2	TRBV30	CAWSGTSYTGELFF
TRBJ1-2	TRBV7-8	CASSLTGTPLNDYTF
TRBJ1-5	TRBV19	CASSIVDRGNQPQHF
TRBJ2-2	TRBV5-6	CASSLDHRGGGELFF
TRBJ2-1	TRBV15	CATSRGGTANEQFF
TRBJ2-5	TRBV5-1	CASKAGEGETQYF
TRBJ2-5	TRBV7-9	CASSLTRQSQETQYF
TRBJ1-2	TRBV7-2	CASSFQAANYGYTF
TRBJ2-2	TRBV18	CASSLYTGELFF
TRBJ2-3	TRBV5-1	CASSFGDSTDTQYF
TRBJ2-3	TRBV11-2	CASSPKRFIPDTQYF
TRBJ2-4	TRBV9	CASSVDGLAGASNKNIQYF
TRBJ1-5	TRBV6-5	CASILGGFQDQPQHF
TRBJ1-3	TRBV11-2	CASSLVSGTGNTIYF
TRBJ2-5	TRBV5-1	CASSLEPSGKEETQYF
TRBJ2-7	TRBV18	CASSQRSGGFEEQYF
TRBJ2-1	TRBV4-1	CASSQGIAGGLLNEQFF
TRBJ2-2	TRBV11-2	CASSTATGSSGELFF
TRBJ1-4	TRBV5-1	CASSFRERSANEKLFF
TRBJ1-3	TRBV4-2	CASSQGASGNTIYF
TRBJ2-7	TRBV10-3	CAVSNSGVDEQYF
TRBJ2-5	TRBV2	CASSASGGASETQYF
TRBJ2-5	TRBV5-6	CASSLLGQGQETQYF
TRBJ2-3	TRBV7-2	CASSPLGGHPTDTQYF
TRBJ1-2	TRBV6-5	CASSYLGPVGYTF
TRBJ1-6	TRBV14	CASSLGQNNSPLHF
TRBJ2-1	TRBV3-1/TRBV3-2	CASSYTNRGVGNEQFF
TRBJ1-1	TRBV2	CASGQGPSTEAFF
TRBJ2-3	TRBV29-1	CSVEQIAGSTDTQYF
TRBJ1-2	TRBV10-1	CASSPGQGAYGYTF
TRBJ2-4	TRBV3-1/TRBV3-2	CASSHGQGTNIQYF
TRBJ2-5	TRBV18	CASSPPNNQETQYF
TRBJ1-1	TRBV20-1	CSASRGLSNTEAFF
TRBJ1-1	TRBV3-1/TRBV3-2	CASSQDGRGTEAFF
TRBJ1-4	TRBV18	CASSPMTGGTNEKLFF
TRBJ2-3	TRBV5-1	CASSPGTSGGLSTDTQYF
TRBJ2-3	TRBV6-5	CASRKGLTDTQYF
TRBJ2-1	TRBV6-5	CASSPRTSGWSEQFF
TRBJ1-5	TRBV7-2	CASSWTGGQPQHF
TRBJ1-4	TRBV9	CASSVALRSSNEKLFF
TRBJ1-4	TRBV6-1	CASILDRVNEKLFF
TRBJ2-5	TRBV7-2	CASSLAPSGGSETQYF
TRBJ1-1	TRBV10-1	CASRRDRNTEAFF
TRBJ2-7	TRBV3-1/TRBV3-2	CASSRPGLQGSEQYF
TRBJ1-2	TRBV7-2	CASSSGTGRFAGYTF
TRBJ2-5	TRBV6-5	CASRSEETQYF
TRBJ2-3	TRBV30	CAWKRGFGTDTQYF
TRBJ1-5	TRBV6-5	CASTGQGASNQPQHF
TRBJ2-1	TRBV9	CASSVQGESYNEQFF
TRBJ1-1	TRBV4-3	CASSQGLQGAEAFF
TRBJ1-1	TRBV12-3/TRBV12-4	CASSPTENTEAFF